This T cell receptor beta chain was obtained from a study of T cell repertoires in cytomegalovirus infection. Study-wide context: Evidence of both CMV infection and a matching HLA type came from public TCR beta signatures. Study findings and constraints: Totalled public TCR beta family frequency picked out people who carried CMV plus the relevant HLA. HLA-C-restricted CMV clonotypes gave the most frequent clonotype in two of eight donors.

This CDR3 has 16 residues. The junction had 10 bases not matched to a gene; V was cut back by 5 bases and J by 4 bases. CDR1 and CDR2 from the germline V gene are SGHAT and FQNNGV. This clonotype occurred a few times. Antigen specificity is unknown. Via MiXCR, TCRdb re-called the reads, giving one row per CDR3 protein. The sample has 150,000 or so distinct CDR3 sequences; approximately 17% are singletons. This receptor was obtained from a human donor in good health (CMV status not recorded). Some clones in this sample may be carry-over from other donors' samples. The rearrangement uses TRBV11-2 and TRBJ2-3; 9 nucleotides line up with TRBD2. Sequencing was carried out using CD8+ T cells from PBMCs. The CDR3 spells CASSPGTSLAADTQYF. CDR3 nucleotides: TGTGCCAGCAGCCCTGGGACTAGCCTCGCCGCAGATACGCAGTATTTT.